The rows below give T cell receptor beta chains drawn from one sample of a study of OX40 agonist ivuxolimab in advanced cancers. Measured with immunoSEQ multiplex PCR; TCRdb has only the in-frame clones, and not every one. This table holds around 80,000 clones, around 92% found once. Material: CD4+ or CD8+ T cells sorted from blood, obtained in a trial of the OX40 agonist ivuxolimab. These receptors all come from an adult with an advanced solid tumor such as melanoma, head and neck, liver or kidney cancer. CDR3s include the opening cysteine and the closing phenylalanine or tryptophan. A D gene is named only where the DNA matches it firmly. Rows give clone size only sometimes, using once, few, many, or a class for an expanded clone.

few	TRBV7-8	TRBJ2-7	NA	TGTGCCAGCAGCTTAGTTTCCTACGAGCAGTACTTC	CASSLVSYEQYF
NA	TRBV7-2	TRBJ1-5	NA	TGTGCCAGCAGCTTAGGAGGGAGGGCTAATCAGCCCCAGCATTTT	CASSLGGRANQPQHF
NA	TRBV13	TRBJ2-6	NA	TGTGCCAGCCTCGGTCCCTCTGGGGCCAACGTCCTGACTTTC	CASLGPSGANVLTF
NA	TRBV7-6	TRBJ1-2	NA	TGTGCCAGCAGCCCTCGTGGAACTGCCTATGGCTACACCTTC	CASSPRGTAYGYTF
NA	TRBV9	TRBJ1-1	NA	TGTGCCAGCAGCGGCGACGGGGAAGAAGCTTTCTTT	CASSGDGEEAFF
NA	TRBV9	TRBJ2-3	NA	TGTGCCAGCTCCCCCCGACCACCCGGGGCAGATACGCAGTATTTT	CASSPRPPGADTQYF
NA	TRBV28	TRBJ2-7	NA	TGTGCCAGCAGTTTCCGAGCCTCATACGAGCAGTACTTC	CASSFRASYEQYF
NA	TRBV4-3	TRBJ2-1	NA	TGCGCCAGCAGCCAAGACGGGGGTGAGTACAATGAGCAGTTCTTC	CASSQDGGEYNEQFF
once	TRBV7-8	TRBJ2-1	TRBD2	TGTGCCAGCAGTCCGGGGAGCGGGGGGGCCTCGAATGAGCAGTTCTTC	CASSPGSGGASNEQFF
NA	TRBV10-3	TRBJ2-3	TRBD2	TGTGCCATTACCGGTACTAGCGGGGGGGCCACAGATACGCAGTATTTT	CAITGTSGGATDTQYF
once	TRBV10-1	TRBJ2-2	NA	TGCGCCACCTATGGCGGCGGGGAATCGAATACGAACACCGGGGAGCTGTTTTTT	CATYGGGESNTNTGELFF
NA	TRBV9	TRBJ2-2	NA	TGTGCCAGCAGCGACCGTATTACGAACACCGGGGAGCTGTTTTTT	CASSDRITNTGELFF
NA	TRBV2	TRBJ1-5	NA	TGTGCCAGCAGTGAATTGGCAGGGAGCAATCAGCCCCAGCATTTT	CASSELAGSNQPQHF
NA	TRBV7-6	TRBJ2-7	TRBD1	TGTGCCAGCAGCCCCGGGACAGGGGGCTCCTACGAGCAGTACTTC	CASSPGTGGSYEQYF
once	TRBV19	TRBJ2-1	TRBD1	TGTGCCAGTAGTATCCAGGGGACAGCGTCAAATGAGCAGTTCTTC	CASSIQGTASNEQFF
NA	TRBV4-3	TRBJ2-7	NA	TGCGCCAGCAGCCAAGATAACAGTGTCGTCTACGAGCAGTACTTC	CASSQDNSVVYEQYF
few	TRBV4-2	TRBJ1-6	TRBD1	TGTGCCAGCAGCCGACCTACGTACCGGGACAGTCAGAATTCACCCCTCCACTTT	CASSRPTYRDSQNSPLHF
NA	TRBV27	TRBJ2-7	NA	TGTGCCAGCAGTTTATATTCAGGCTCCTACGAGCAGTACTTC	CASSLYSGSYEQYF
NA	TRBV5-6	TRBJ1-2	NA	TGTGCCAGCAGCCCAACGGGGGAAGACTATGGCTACACCTTC	CASSPTGEDYGYTF
NA	TRBV7-9	TRBJ2-1	TRBD1	TGTGCCAGCAGGGCCGGGACAGGGGCGTTTGATGAGCAGTTCTTC	CASRAGTGAFDEQFF
NA	TRBV18	TRBJ2-1	NA	TGTGCCAGCGCGGAAAGTAGCTACAATGAGCAGTTCTTC	CASAESSYNEQFF
NA	TRBV6-5	TRBJ2-7	NA	TGTGCCAGCAGTTACTCGATAGACAGTCGGGACGAGCAGTACTTC	CASSYSIDSRDEQYF
NA	TRBV27	TRBJ2-3	NA	TGTGCCAGCAGTACTCAATCAAGCACAGATACGCAGTATTTT	CASSTQSSTDTQYF
once	TRBV27	TRBJ2-1	NA	TGTGCCAGCAGTTTACGTGGGTTTAATGTTTACAATGAGCAGTTCTTC	CASSLRGFNVYNEQFF
NA	TRBV29-1	TRBJ2-3	TRBD2	TGCCGAGCCCTAGCGGGGGGAAAAGGTACGCAGTATTTT	CRALAGGKGTQYF
few	TRBV6-5	TRBJ1-6	NA	TGTGCCAGCAGTGAATATAATTCACCCCTCCACTTT	CASSEYNSPLHF
NA	TRBV5-1	TRBJ2-5	NA	TGCGCCAGCAGCTTGGGGGCGCTGGCCCAGTACTTC	CASSLGALAQYF
NA	TRBV5-1	TRBJ1-1	NA	TGCGCCAGCGGGGGTTCTAGTGGTATGAACACTGAAGCTTTCTTT	CASGGSSGMNTEAFF
once	TRBV7-8	TRBJ2-1	TRBD2	TGTGCCAGCAGCTCAACCTCCCAAAGCGGGAGCTCCTACAATGAGCAGTTCTTC	CASSSTSQSGSSYNEQFF
NA	TRBV7-6	TRBJ2-7	TRBD1	TGTGCCAGCAGCCCCCCGGGACAGGGACGGGACGAGCAGTACTTC	CASSPPGQGRDEQYF
NA	TRBV29-1	TRBJ2-7	NA	TGCAGCGTGAGGCTAGACTACGAGCAGTACTTC	CSVRLDYEQYF
once	TRBV9	TRBJ2-1	NA	TGTGCCAGCAGCGTGCACTACAAAAACAGTGAGCAGTTCTTC	CASSVHYKNSEQFF
NA	TRBV9	TRBJ2-3	TRBD1	TGTGCCAGCAGGGACGACAGGGCGAGCCCAGATACGCAGTATTTT	CASRDDRASPDTQYF
NA	TRBV29-1	TRBJ2-3	TRBD2	TGCAGCGTTTACGGGACTAGCGGGGACACAGATACGCAGTATTTT	CSVYGTSGDTDTQYF
NA	TRBV6-1	TRBJ1-2	NA	TGTGCCAGCAGTGAAGCCTTGTTTGCGGGACACCCCGTGGATGGCTACACCTTC	CASSEALFAGHPVDGYTF
many	TRBV5-4	TRBJ1-2	TRBD1	TGTGCCAGCAGCTTGGGGACAGGGTTAGCTAACTATGGCTACACCTTC	CASSLGTGLANYGYTF
once	TRBV7-9	TRBJ2-5	NA	TGTGCCAGCAGCCCCCGGACACCGGGGGGCCGGTACCAAGAGACCCAGTACTTC	CASSPRTPGGRYQETQYF
NA	TRBV5-1	TRBJ1-6	TRBD1	TGCGCCAGCAGCAACCGACAGGGTAATAATTCACCCCTCCACTTT	CASSNRQGNNSPLHF
NA	TRBV6-5	TRBJ1-1	NA	TGTGCCAGCAGTTACTCGGGATTGGGCACTGAAGCTTTCTTT	CASSYSGLGTEAFF
NA	TRBV2	TRBJ2-7	NA	TGTGCCAGCAGTGAAGCGAGGACAGCCTACGAGCAGTACTTC	CASSEARTAYEQYF
NA	TRBV6-5	TRBJ2-7	TRBD1	TGTGCCAGCAGTTACTTGACAGGGGTAGGGAACGAGCAGTACTTC	CASSYLTGVGNEQYF
NA	TRBV28	TRBJ2-7	TRBD1	TGTGCCAGCAAGGCCCCGGGACAGCTCTACGAGCAGTACTTC	CASKAPGQLYEQYF
NA	TRBV19	TRBJ1-2	NA	TGTGCCAGTAGTATAGGTGAGGGAACCTATGGCTACACCTTC	CASSIGEGTYGYTF
NA	TRBV27	TRBJ1-1	NA	TGTGCCAGCAGTTTTTCGGTGAACACTGAAGCTTTCTTT	CASSFSVNTEAFF
NA	TRBV2	TRBJ2-7	NA	TGTGCCAGCAGCATGAAGGGATACGAGCAGTACTTC	CASSMKGYEQYF
NA	TRBV7-9	TRBJ2-1	NA	TGTGCCAGCAGAGAGGGAAGCTCCTACAATGAGCAGTTCTTC	CASREGSSYNEQFF
NA	TRBV5-1	TRBJ2-1	NA	TGCGCCAGCAGCCGGGCAGGGGAGAGCTCCTACAATGAGCAGTTCTTC	CASSRAGESSYNEQFF
NA	TRBV6-5	TRBJ2-7	NA	TGTGCCAGCAGTTACGGCAGGGACCTTGAGCAGTACTTC	CASSYGRDLEQYF
NA	TRBV6-1	TRBJ1-3	NA	TGTGCCAGCAGCCCGATCGAGGGTCACGGAAACACCATATATTTT	CASSPIEGHGNTIYF
NA	TRBV7-3	TRBJ1-2	NA	TGTGCCAGCAGCTTAGAGGGACTCGATGGCTACACCTTC	CASSLEGLDGYTF
NA	TRBV13	TRBJ2-1	NA	TGTGCCAGCAGCTTAGTTCAGTACAATGAGCAGTTCTTC	CASSLVQYNEQFF
NA	TRBV6-6	TRBJ1-1	NA	TGTGCCAGCAGTATTACTAAGGGAGCTGAAGCTTTCTTT	CASSITKGAEAFF
NA	TRBV5-6	TRBJ2-7	NA	TGTGCCAGCAGCTTGGGCGGCTTCCCCTACGAGCAGTACTTC	CASSLGGFPYEQYF
NA	TRBV9	TRBJ2-3	TRBD2	TGTGCCAGCAGCGTCCGGACTAGCGGGCGTGGGGGCACAGATACGCAGTATTTT	CASSVRTSGRGGTDTQYF
once	TRBV19	TRBJ2-7	NA	TGTGCCACCGGAGCATACGAGCAGTACTTC	CATGAYEQYF
NA	TRBV7-9	TRBJ2-2	TRBD2	TGTGCCAGCAGCCCCCTTTTGGGCGCGGGGGACAACACCGGGGAGCTGTTTTTT	CASSPLLGAGDNTGELFF